This T cell receptor beta chain was observed in a study of shared clonotypes between healthy human individuals. Study results and caveats: There were few donors, and this limited the genetic and exposure-history diversity represented.

Measured with immunoSEQ multiplex PCR; TCRdb has only the in-frame clones, and not every one. The table records about 1 million clones, 70% to 80% of them present only once. Remarks on this clone: Its antigen is currently unknown.

Germline CDR1 is SGHTA and CDR2 is FQGNSA. The CDR3 loop spans 14 amino acids. Between the trimmed V and J ends, which lost 0 bases and 2 bases, there was a span of 8 bases. The material sequenced was memory CD4+ T cells sorted from blood. Stated subset: CD45RA-negative fraction. This receptor was obtained from a man aged 18 to 30 in good health. This chain joins TRBV7-2 and TRBJ2-7, with a weak D call TRBD2 (5 bases). The CDR3 DNA reads TGTGCCAGCAGCTTAGCGCGGGCCACCTACGAGCAGTACTTC. Protein sequence: CASSLARATYEQYF.